This T cell receptor (beta chain) came from a study of response to subunit inactivated influenza vaccine. TCRdb itself ran the RT-PCR reads through MiXCR, one entry per CDR3 protein. The sample yields a few hundred thousand distinct CDR3 sequences, about 10% seen once. Trimming took 3 bases from V and 4 from J; bases not matched to a gene: 8. Per the germline V gene, CDR1 is LGHNA and CDR2 is YSLEER. There are 17 residues in the CDR3. The material sequenced was PBMCs from blood, taken 35 to 45 days after vaccination. This chain joins TRBV4-3 and TRBJ2-3, with TRBD2 matching over 12 bases. The sequence was collected from a man aged 45-60 years who received an inactivated influenza vaccine. The CDR3 DNA sequence: TGCGCCAGCAGCCAGGGCCGGACTAGCGGGACCGCAGATACGCAGTATTTT. Translated: CASSQGRTSGTADTQYF.